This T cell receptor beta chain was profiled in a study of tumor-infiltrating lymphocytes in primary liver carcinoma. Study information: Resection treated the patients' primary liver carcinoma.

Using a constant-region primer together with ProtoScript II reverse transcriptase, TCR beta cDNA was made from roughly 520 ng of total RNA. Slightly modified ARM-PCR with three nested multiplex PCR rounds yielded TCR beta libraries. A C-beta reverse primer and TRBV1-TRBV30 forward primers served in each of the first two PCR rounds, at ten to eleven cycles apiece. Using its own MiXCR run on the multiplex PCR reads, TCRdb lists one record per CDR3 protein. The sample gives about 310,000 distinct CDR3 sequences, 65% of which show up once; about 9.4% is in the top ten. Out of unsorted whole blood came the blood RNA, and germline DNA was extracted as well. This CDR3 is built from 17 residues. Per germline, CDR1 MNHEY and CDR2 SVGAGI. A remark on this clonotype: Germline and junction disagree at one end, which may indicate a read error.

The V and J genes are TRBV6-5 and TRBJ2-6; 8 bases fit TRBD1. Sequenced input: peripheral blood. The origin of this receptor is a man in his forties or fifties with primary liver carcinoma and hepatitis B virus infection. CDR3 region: CASNYWDRTPGANVLTF. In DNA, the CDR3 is TGTGCCAGCAATTACTGGGACAGGACGCCTGGGGCCAACGTCCTGACTTTC.